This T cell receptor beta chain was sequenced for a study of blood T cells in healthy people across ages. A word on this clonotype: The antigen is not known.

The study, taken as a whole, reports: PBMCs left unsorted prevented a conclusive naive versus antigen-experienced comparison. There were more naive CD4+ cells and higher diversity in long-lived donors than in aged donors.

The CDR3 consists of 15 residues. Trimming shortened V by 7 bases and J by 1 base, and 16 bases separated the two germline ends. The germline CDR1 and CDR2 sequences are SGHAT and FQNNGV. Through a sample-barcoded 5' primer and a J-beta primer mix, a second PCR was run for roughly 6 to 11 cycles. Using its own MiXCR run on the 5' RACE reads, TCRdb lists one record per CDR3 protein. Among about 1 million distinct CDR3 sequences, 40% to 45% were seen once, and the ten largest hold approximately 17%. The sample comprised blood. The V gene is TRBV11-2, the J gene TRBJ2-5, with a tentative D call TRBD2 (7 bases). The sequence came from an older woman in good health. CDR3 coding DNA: TGTGCCAGCACCATCCGGGGGGCGGGCCAAGAGACCCAGTACTTC. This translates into CASTIRGAGQETQYF.